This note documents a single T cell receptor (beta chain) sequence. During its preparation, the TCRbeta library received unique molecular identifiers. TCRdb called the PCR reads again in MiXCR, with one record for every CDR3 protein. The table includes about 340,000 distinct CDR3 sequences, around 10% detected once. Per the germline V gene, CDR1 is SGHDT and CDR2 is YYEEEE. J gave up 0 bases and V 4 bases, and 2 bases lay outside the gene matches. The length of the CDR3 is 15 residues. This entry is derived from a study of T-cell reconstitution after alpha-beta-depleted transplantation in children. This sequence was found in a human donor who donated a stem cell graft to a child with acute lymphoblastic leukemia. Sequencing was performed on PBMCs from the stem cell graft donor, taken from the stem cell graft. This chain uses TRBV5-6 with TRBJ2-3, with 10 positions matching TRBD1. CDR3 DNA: TGTGCCAGCAGCCGGGACAGGGGCAGCACAGATACGCAGTATTTT. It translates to CASSRDRGSTDTQYF.